This TCR beta chain was captured in a study of cytotoxic CD8 clonotypes in ibrutinib-treated CLL. Study-wide context: The patients comprised roughly 12 relapsed/refractory and around 14 treatment-naive cases, 17 IGHV unmutated. Patients attained 24 partial and 2 complete responses; at median approximately 70 months, 14 remained remitted while about twelve progressed. Once treatment had gone on for a median of 12 months, range 6 to 36, response samples were drawn. Study-level points and caveats: Sampling times differed between sustained-remission and progressing patients.

The CDR3 sequence is 13 residues long. The V end lost 0 bases, the J end lost 2 bases, and 2 bases lay between the germline ends. Germline assignment: CDR1 LNHNV and CDR2 YYDKDF (reference sequence). Points on this clone: Its specificity is not known.

The table came from immunoSEQ multiplex PCR; TCRdb's copy has only in-frame clones and leaves some out. The sample contains 160,000 or so clones, roughly four fifths of which appear only once. The TCR comes from a human donor with chronic lymphocytic leukemia. Sample: PBMCs, taken after 24 months of ibrutinib treatment. The chain links TRBV15 to TRBJ2-1; D ambiguous. CDR3 nucleotide sequence: TGTGCCACCAGCAGAGATACCTACAATGAGCAGTTCTTC. Translation gives CATSRDTYNEQFF. Variable domain in full (rest from reference TRBV15 and TRBJ2-1): DAMVIQNPRYQVTQFGKPVTLSCSQTLNHNVMYWYQQKSSQAPKLLFHYYDKDFNNEADTPDNFQSRRPNTSFCFLDIRSPGLGDTAMYLCATSRDTYNEQFFGPGTRLTVL.